The 19 T cell receptor beta chains below all came from one sample that was sequenced in a study of blood T cell repertoires in COVID-19. TCRdb keeps only in-frame clones here, not all; method: immunoSEQ multiplex PCR. This table holds around 180,000 clones, 84% found once. The sequencing sample was made of peripheral blood. These receptors were collected from a human donor in a cohort sampled during active COVID-19.

The chain couples TRBV5-1 to TRBJ2-5; 7 nucleotides align to TRBD2. In germline, CDR1 is SGHRS, CDR2 YFSETQ. There are 17 residues in the CDR3. V shed 4 bases and J 2 bases; nucleotides not matched to a gene: 14. CDR3 sequence reads: CASSQTGGAGWQETQYF. As DNA, the CDR3 is TGCGCCAGCAGCCAGACCGGTGGAGCGGGGTGGCAAGAGACCCAGTACTTC.

The rearrangement links TRBV25-1 to TRBJ1-1; D gene unclear. The V gene lost 8 bases and the J gene lost 8 bases, with 9 bases spanning the gap. The germline V gene has CDR1 MGHDK and CDR2 SYGVNS. The CDR3 spans 10 residues. The CDR3 loop reads CASRGREAFF. The CDR3 DNA reads as TGTGCCAGCCGAGGAAGGGAAGCTTTCTTT.

The CDR3 sequence is CASSSTENTEAFF. The CDR3 coding sequence is TGTGCCAGCAGCTCGACAGAGAACACTGAAGCTTTCTTT. V and J are TRBV7-8 and TRBJ1-1, with D maybe TRBD1 (5 bases). CDR1 is SGHVS and CDR2 is FQNEAQ in the germline V gene. The CDR3 covers 13 residues. V lost 4 bases and J lost 1, with 7 bases in between.

This chain connects TRBV14 to TRBJ1-2, with D maybe TRBD1 (5 bases). Per germline, CDR1 SGHDN and CDR2 FVKESK. V dropped 0 bases and J dropped 4 bases, with 12 bases sitting between them. The CDR3 consists of 15 residues. CDR3 residues: CASSQDIGAGYGYTF. The CDR3 bases are TGTGCCAGCAGCCAAGATATTGGGGCTGGCTATGGCTACACCTTC. Supplemented by reference TRBV14 and TRBJ1-2, the full variable domain reads EAGVTQFPSHSVIEKGQTVTLRCDPISGHDNLYWYRRVMGKEIKFLLHFVKESKQDESGMPNNRFLAERTGGTYSTLKVQPAELEDSGVYFCASSQDIGAGYGYTFGSGTRLTVV.

The chain has TRBV13 and TRBJ2-5, with D possibly TRBD2 on 6 matching bases. Germline CDR1 PRHDT, CDR2 FYEKMQ (reference sequence). This CDR3 is 14 amino acids long. V was clipped by 0 bases and J by 4 bases, with 9 bases between them. The DNA of the CDR3 is TGTGCCAGCAGCTTAGGCCGCGGGGCAGAGACCCAGTACTTC. Translating it yields CASSLGRGAETQYF.

The chain links TRBV2 to TRBJ2-7; maybe TRBD2 (6 bases). Germline-derived CDR1 and CDR2 are SNHLY and FYNNEI. Trimming shortened V by 10 bases and J by 6 bases, and 19 bases separated the two germline ends. There are 13 residues in the CDR3. DNA of the CDR3: TGTGCCATCGGTAGGGCAGCCGGGGGCGAGCAGTACTTC. It yields the protein CAIGRAAGGEQYF.

The V and J genes are TRBV4-2 and TRBJ2-1, with D tentatively TRBD1 (5 bases). CDR1 is LGHNA, CDR2 YNFKEQ, per germline. This CDR3 is 13 amino acids long. V was cut by 4 bases and J by 6 bases, with 10 bases left in between. The CDR3, as DNA: TGTGCCAGCAGCCCCCTCAGGGTCAATGAGCAGTTCTTC. Protein product: CASSPLRVNEQFF.

CDR3 amino acids: CAISESTGITNEQFF. In DNA, the CDR3 is TGTGCCATCAGTGAGTCCACAGGGATTACAAATGAGCAGTTCTTC. J is TRBJ2-1 and V is TRBV10-3; the D gene is possibly TRBD1 (6 bases). CDR1 and CDR2 (germline): ENHRY, SYGVKD. V was shortened by 0 bases and J by 7 bases, with 13 bases between the two germline ends. This CDR3 is 15 amino acids long.

This clone was detected a few times. V is TRBV9 and J is TRBJ2-2; D is unresolved. V dropped 0 bases and J dropped 5 bases, with 8 bases sitting between them. In germline, CDR1 is SGDLS, CDR2 YYNGEE. CDR3 length: 14 amino acids. The CDR3: CASSVATTTGELFF. The CDR3 DNA is TGTGCCAGCAGCGTAGCTACTACTACCGGGGAGCTGTTTTTT.

This clone came up a few times. The V call is TRBV5-4, the J call TRBJ2-7; 8 positions match TRBD1. There are 15 residues in the CDR3. V was clipped by 3 bases and J by 2 bases; unmatched bases: 7. Germline values: CDR1 SGHNT, CDR2 YYREEE (reference sequence). The CDR3 loop reads CASSWTGRSTYEQYF. In nucleotides, the CDR3 is TGTGCCAGCAGCTGGACAGGGCGATCTACCTACGAGCAGTACTTC. The full variable domain, rest sourced from reference TRBV5-4 and TRBJ2-7, is ETGVTQSPTHLIKTRGQQVTLRCSSQSGHNTVSWYQQALGQGPQFIFQYYREEENGRGNFPPRFSGLQFPNYSSELNVNALELDDSALYLCASSWTGRSTYEQYFGPGTRLTVT.

The chain combines TRBV9 with TRBJ1-5, with D unresolved. This CDR3 contains 16 residues. CDR1 and CDR2 from the germline V gene are SGDLS and YYNGEE. The V gene lost 4 bases and the J gene lost 1 base, with 15 bases spanning the gap. The CDR3 here is CASSKDRDRSNQPQHF. The CDR3 DNA sequence: TGTGCCAGCAGCAAGGACCGGGATCGCAGCAATCAGCCCCAGCATTTT.

The CDR3 is CASSGGQGLIEAFF. The CDR3 DNA follows: TGTGCCAGCAGCGGGGGACAGGGGCTCATTGAAGCTTTCTTT. This chain uses TRBV5-4 with TRBJ1-1, with 10 nucleotides matching TRBD1. The germline V gene has CDR1 SGHNT and CDR2 YYREEE (reference sequence). J gave up 7 bases and V 4 bases, and 7 bases lay outside the gene matches. The CDR3 length is 14 residues.

The chain uses TRBV5-6 and TRBJ2-6; D uncertain. From germline, CDR1 is SGHDT and CDR2 YYEEEE. The V gene lost 4 bases and the J gene lost 0 bases, with 8 bases spanning the gap. This CDR3 is 15 amino acids long. The CDR3 DNA reads TGTGCCAGCAGCCACGGAGACTCTGGGGCCAACGTCCTGACTTTC. It codes for CASSHGDSGANVLTF.

The chain combines TRBV5-6 with TRBJ2-7; unclear D gene. The CDR3 has 13 residues. The germline V gene has CDR1 SGHDT and CDR2 YYEEEE. The V end was cut by 1 base, the J end by 0 bases, with 5 bases between. CDR3 nucleotides: TGTGCCAGCAGCTTGTCGAGCTCCTACGAGCAGTACTTC. The encoded protein is CASSLSSSYEQYF.

The chain is built from TRBV5-1 and TRBJ1-1, with 7 nucleotides matching TRBD1. V shed 5 bases and J 1 base; nucleotides not matched to a gene: 5. This CDR3 comprises 14 residues. From germline, CDR1 is SGHRS and CDR2 YFSETQ. The DNA of the CDR3 is TGCGCCAGCAGTCTGGGACAGCAGAACACTGAAGCTTTCTTT. Translated: CASSLGQQNTEAFF.

The V call is TRBV29-1, the J call TRBJ2-7, with 7 bases that match TRBD1. The germline gives CDR1 SQVTM, CDR2 ANQGSEA. This CDR3 contains 14 residues. The V and J ends lost 7 bases and 5 bases, in that order; junction bases with no gene match: 14. Written as DNA, the CDR3 is TGCAGCGCCGAAGGTATAGGGGGCGGTGACGAGCAGTACTTC. This gives the protein CSAEGIGGGDEQYF.

CDR3 nucleotides: TGTGCCAGCAGCCCCTGGGACAGTCGCACAGATACGCAGTATTTT. This codes for CASSPWDSRTDTQYF. The chain has TRBV6-5 and TRBJ2-3; TRBD1 matches 7 bases. Germline V gives CDR1 MNHEY, CDR2 SVGAGI. The CDR3 sequence is 15 residues long. V lost 6 bases and J lost 1; bases outside the gene matches: 7.

V gene TRBV11-1 combines with J gene TRBJ1-1, with 7 bases that match TRBD1. The CDR3 is made up of 15 amino acids. With 5 bases clipped from V and 0 bases from J, the junction kept 6 bases outside the gene matches. CDR1 and CDR2 (germline): SGHAT, FQDESV (reference sequence). In nucleotides, the CDR3 is TGTGCCAGCAGCGGGGGACAGATCATGAACACTGAAGCTTTCTTT. Amino acid sequence: CASSGGQIMNTEAFF.

The chain recombines TRBV5-1 with TRBJ1-6; TRBD1 agrees at 7 bases. This CDR3 spans 16 amino acids. V gave up 1 base and J gave up 4 bases; unmatched junction bases: 5. CDR1 SGHRS and CDR2 YFSETQ come from the germline V gene. For the CDR3, the DNA is TGCGCCAGCAGCTTGTCACCGGGACAGTATAATTCACCCCTCCACTTT. Amino acid sequence: CASSLSPGQYNSPLHF. Together with reference TRBV5-1 and TRBJ1-6, the CDR3 gives the full variable domain: KAGVTQTPRYLIKTRGQQVTLSCSPISGHRSVSWYQQTPGQGLQFLFEYFSETQRNKGNFPGRFSGRQFSNSRSEMNVSTLELGDSALYLCASSLSPGQYNSPLHFGNGTRLTVT.